The T cell receptor (beta chain) under discussion was sequenced for a study of blood T cell repertoires in COVID-19. Whole-study context: Collection of acute and convalescent COVID-19 samples took place in the United States, Italy and Spain.

Participants, about 18 to 95 years old, spanned approximately 25 US areas. Trimming at V came to 3 bases and at J to 2 bases, leaving 5 bases not matched to a gene. Per germline, CDR1 MDHEN and CDR2 SYDVKM. This CDR3 is 15 amino acids long. In the authors' workflow: Amplification of reference gene primers provided the estimated nucleated cell counts. The method was immunoSEQ multiplex PCR; TCRdb's version includes in-frame clones alone and lacks a portion of them. From that table come the V and J calls and clone size; the DNA was used to work out D and trimming. The table includes roughly 250,000 clones, about nine tenths detected once.

The receptor was isolated from a woman in her twenties or thirties with acute COVID-19. The chain joins TRBV28 to TRBJ2-7; 9 bases fit TRBD2. The source material was PBMCs or T cells enriched from blood (not recorded which). CDR3 DNA: TGTGCCAGCAGTTTGACTAGCGGATATGCCTACGAGCAGTACTTC. This sequence encodes CASSLTSGYAYEQYF.